One T cell receptor (beta chain) is described in this entry. This clonotype was counted a few times. What antigen it recognizes has not been identified. No base-level quality is on record; no much larger clone is a single base apart. The sample belongs to a study of T cell repertoires in cytomegalovirus infection (dated by TCRdb to the late 2010s). Regarding the research as a whole: The peptide stimulations were aimed at well-studied HLA-B-restricted epitopes as well as recently identified HLA-C-restricted CMV epitopes, whose presentation resists viral immunomodulation. The HLA type of each donor mattered for the analysis, because public TCR beta signatures pointed to carriage of CMV infection along with the matching HLA type. Broader findings and caveats from the paper: The ex vivo response was dominated by HLA-C-restricted CMV-specific TCR beta clonotypes, which also provided the single most frequent clonotype in two of eight donors. In both this cohort and an independent roughly 360-donor cohort, the cumulative frequency of public TCR beta family members distinguished carriers of CMV infection plus the relevant HLA type.

The listed sequencing device is Illumina HiSeq 1500. TCRdb's own reprocessing of the public reads used fastp at Q25 and MiXCR and kept productive beta chains. When rows share a CDR3 protein, they turn into one entry using the most common DNA and genes. In this sample the table shows about 920,000 distinct CDR3 sequences, around 31% of which occur a single time. Of the sample, around 15% falls within the top ten clones. The sample's treatment or condition label, in plain terms: in vitro stimulation with specific CMV peptide epitopes to enrich CMV-specific T cells. The TCR comes from a human donor in good health (CMV status not recorded). Some clones in this sample may be carry-over from other donors' samples. This specimen was cultured CD8+ T cells from PBMCs, taken from culture after CMV antigen stimulation.

The DNA is TGTGCCAGCAGTTTAGTTGGGCGGCAAGTGGGAGAGACCCAGTACTTC. It translates as CASSLVGRQVGETQYF. The chain is encoded by TRBV28 joined to TRBJ2-5, with the D gene uncertain. CDR1 MDHEN and CDR2 SYDVKM are derived from the germline V gene. V and J lose 2 bases and 4 bases, and a span of 17 bases separates them. The CDR3 measures 16 amino acids from cysteine to phenylalanine. The only DNA kept is the CDR3, 48 bases in frame from the first base.